Shown below are 18 T cell receptor beta chains from a single sample sequenced in a study of blood T cell repertoires in COVID-19. Some clones are missing from TCRdb's copy, which holds only in-frame ones; the method was immunoSEQ multiplex PCR. The sample carries about 38,000 clones, about 94% recorded once. The sample comprised peripheral blood. The receptors stem from a human donor with active COVID-19. The donor label of this sample is uncertain.

The chain uses TRBV6-2 or TRBV6-3 and TRBJ2-2; D may be TRBD2 (7 bases). Trimming left V 4 bases short and J 6 bases short, with 12 bases between. In germline, CDR1 is MNHEY, CDR2 SVGEGT. The CDR3 covers 14 residues. The CDR3 here is CASSWEGVAGELFF. CDR3 bases: TGTGCCAGCAGTTGGGAGGGGGTCGCCGGGGAGCTGTTTTTT.

The rearrangement joins TRBV27 to TRBJ1-1, with TRBD1 as a possible D gene (6 bases). The CDR3 spans 13 residues. Trimming left V 6 bases short and J 4 bases short, with 12 bases between. Germline CDR1 is MNHEY and CDR2 is SMNVEV (reference sequence). The CDR3 sequence is CASSRGWGTEAFF. The CDR3, as DNA: TGTGCCAGCAGCAGGGGTTGGGGCACTGAAGCTTTCTTT.

This chain links TRBV5-1 with TRBJ1-4; no reliable D call. The CDR3 length is 15 residues. V gave up 0 bases and J gave up 4 bases, with 10 bases separating them. Germline V gene data show CDR1 as SGHRS and CDR2 as YFSETQ. CDR3 sequence (DNA): TGCGCCAGCAGCTTGGAGCCGGGGAGTAATGAAAAACTGTTTTTT. Its translation is CASSLEPGSNEKLFF.

The genes are TRBV10-3 and TRBJ1-5, with D uncertain. In germline, CDR1 is ENHRY, CDR2 SYGVKD. V dropped 0 bases and J dropped 3 bases, with 9 bases sitting between them. There are 15 residues in the CDR3. CDR3 DNA sequence: TGTGCCATCAGTGAGTCCGGTCAAATCAATCAGCCCCAGCATTTT. Its translation: CAISESGQINQPQHF.

This chain links TRBV27 with TRBJ2-3, with 10 bases lining up with TRBD2. The length of the CDR3 is 15 residues. Germline V gene sequence: CDR1 MNHEY, CDR2 SMNVEV (reference sequence). The V segment lost 6 bases and the J segment 5 bases; nucleotides outside the gene matches: 8. The CDR3 protein is CASRPAGGPLDTQYF. The DNA of the CDR3 is TGTGCCAGCAGGCCAGCGGGGGGGCCGCTAGATACGCAGTATTTT.

The J gene is TRBJ2-1, the V gene TRBV5-4, with 8 positions matching TRBD2. CDR1 and CDR2 from the germline V gene are SGHNT and YYREEE (reference sequence). CDR3 length: 14 amino acids. With 2 bases clipped from V and 6 bases from J, the junction kept 4 bases outside the gene matches. CDR3 loop: CASSLTSGLNEQFF. The CDR3 DNA sequence: TGTGCCAGCAGCTTAACTAGCGGTCTCAATGAGCAGTTCTTC.

J is TRBJ2-3 and V is TRBV28, with a possible D match to TRBD2 (5 bases). Per germline, CDR1 MDHEN and CDR2 SYDVKM. V was clipped by 5 bases and J by 0 bases, with 6 bases between them. CDR3 length: 13 amino acids. The CDR3 spells CASSSGSTDTQYF. The CDR3 DNA reads as TGTGCCAGCAGTAGCGGTAGCACAGATACGCAGTATTTT.

This clone was recorded a few times. The rearrangement uses TRBV20-1 and TRBJ1-2; maybe TRBD1 (6 bases). CDR3 length: 14 residues. Trimming removed 3 bases at V and 3 bases at J, with 14 bases between. Germline loops: CDR1 DFQATT, CDR2 SNEGSKA (reference sequence). The CDR3 DNA reads TGCAGTGCTAGTATACAGGGAGCCGACTATGGCTACACCTTC. This sequence encodes CSASIQGADYGYTF.

In this sample, this clone turned up a few times. The V gene is TRBV12-3 or TRBV12-4, the J gene TRBJ1-3, with 7 bases lining up with TRBD1. Trimming cost V 5 bases and J 4 bases; bases outside gene matches: 2. This CDR3 region has 13 residues. The CDR3 spells CASSRDRGNTIYF. In nucleotides, the CDR3 is TGTGCCAGCAGTCGGGACAGAGGAAACACCATATATTTT.

CDR3 coding DNA: TGTGCCAGCAGCTTAGAGATGGGGGCGGCCGGGGAGCTGTTTTTT. Residues: CASSLEMGAAGELFF. V is TRBV7-2 and J is TRBJ2-2, with D perhaps TRBD1 (6 bases). Germline CDR1 is SGHTA and CDR2 is FQGNSA. Trimming shortened V by 1 base and J by 6 bases, and 12 bases separated the two germline ends. The CDR3 loop spans 15 amino acids. The variable domain in full, with the rest retrieved from reference TRBV7-2 and TRBJ2-2, is GAGVSQSPSNKVTEKGKDVELRCDPISGHTALYWYRQSLGQGLEFLIYFQGNSAPDKSGLPSDRFSAERTGGSVSTLTIQRTQQEDSAVYLCASSLEMGAAGELFFGEGSRLTVL.

The V call is TRBV20-1, the J call TRBJ2-1, with D uncertain. The V gene lost 5 bases and the J gene lost 4 bases, with 6 bases spanning the gap. The CDR3 runs 11 residues. CDR1 and CDR2 from the germline V gene are DFQATT and SNEGSKA (reference sequence). CDR3 nucleotide sequence: TGCAGTGCTTTAAATTACAATGAGCAGTTCTTC. Encoded protein: CSALNYNEQFF.

The chain joins TRBV23-1 to TRBJ2-7, with 10 nucleotides matching TRBD1. TRBV23-1 falls under the ORF class, with uncertain function. This CDR3 spans 16 amino acids. J was trimmed by 5 bases and V by 6 bases; bases with no gene match: 13. The CDR3 is CASSPRQGARSDEQYF. The CDR3 bases are TGCGCCAGCAGCCCGAGACAGGGGGCAAGAAGCGACGAGCAGTACTTC.

The chain employs TRBV4-2 and TRBJ2-3; D is possibly TRBD2 (5 bases). The CDR3 is 15 residues long. The ends were cut back, 1 base at V and 1 base at J, with 9 bases in the middle. From germline, CDR1 is LGHNA and CDR2 YNFKEQ. CDR3 amino acids: CASSQVGVGTDTQYF. The DNA of the CDR3 is TGTGCCAGCAGCCAAGTGGGAGTGGGCACAGATACGCAGTATTTT.

This chain connects TRBV27 to TRBJ2-2; a weak D match, TRBD2 (7 bases). The V end was cut by 2 bases, the J end by 3 bases, with 13 bases between. This CDR3 contains 16 residues. Per germline, CDR1 MNHEY and CDR2 SMNVEV (reference sequence). This CDR3 reads CASSLPKGGDTGELFF. CDR3 coding DNA: TGTGCCAGCAGTTTACCCAAGGGGGGGGACACCGGGGAGCTGTTTTTT.

This rearrangement joins TRBV25-1 to TRBJ1-1, with TRBD1 as a possible D gene (6 bases). The ends were cut back, 0 bases at V and 4 bases at J, with 15 bases in the middle. CDR1 is MGHDK, CDR2 SYGVNS, per germline. The CDR3 spans 16 residues. The chain's CDR3 is CASSEYGSGEGTEAFF. The DNA for the CDR3 is TGTGCCAGCAGTGAATATGGGTCAGGGGAAGGCACTGAAGCTTTCTTT.

V is TRBV7-6 and J is TRBJ1-4, with D perhaps TRBD1 (5 bases). The V end was cut by 3 bases, the J end by 4 bases, with 12 bases between. The CDR3 loop spans 15 amino acids. Germline CDR1 and CDR2: SGHVS and FNYEAQ. The CDR3 region is CASSLTADRNEKLFF. CDR3 nucleotides: TGTGCCAGCAGCTTGACAGCCGATCGTAATGAAAAACTGTTTTTT.

The chain combines TRBV19 with TRBJ1-5; a weak D match, TRBD1 (6 bases). V dropped 7 bases and J dropped 4 bases, with 11 bases sitting between them. Germline CDR1 and CDR2: LNHDA and SQIVND (reference sequence). The CDR3 is 13 residues long. The CDR3 here is CASKGTNNQPQHF. DNA for the CDR3: TGTGCCAGTAAAGGGACAAATAATCAGCCCCAGCATTTT.

The CDR3 is CASSAGQGLRTEAFF. The CDR3 DNA is TGTGCCAGCAGCGCGGGACAGGGTTTGAGGACTGAAGCTTTCTTT. The rearrangement uses TRBV7-9 and TRBJ1-1; 9 bases fit TRBD1. The CDR3 runs 15 residues. CDR1 is SEHNR and CDR2 is FQNEAQ in the germline V gene (reference sequence). Unmatched junction bases numbered 9, after V lost 5 bases and J lost 5 bases.